The 30 T cell receptor beta chains presented below share a single source sample, sequenced in a study of blood T cell repertoires in COVID-19. The repertoire was sequenced with immunoSEQ multiplex PCR; TCRdb's copy has only in-frame clones and lacks some. In the table there are about 80,000 clones, roughly 80% of which are singletons. Sample: peripheral blood. The receptors come from a woman in her seventies with acute or convalescent COVID-19.

The chain has TRBV27 and TRBJ1-1, with no clear D. The CDR3 is 13 amino acids. Trimming stripped 3 bases from V and 5 bases from J, with 10 bases between. CDR1 and CDR2 (germline): MNHEY, SMNVEV (reference sequence). CDR3 coding DNA: TGTGCCAGCAGTTTTCGGGAGGGAACTGAAGCTTTCTTT. Residues: CASSFREGTEAFF.

The table lists this clone with a count of one. The J gene is TRBJ1-2, the V gene TRBV6-1; TRBD1 matches at 10 bases. The CDR3 has 15 amino acids. The V gene end was trimmed by 3 bases and the J gene end by 2 bases; junction bases not matched to a gene: 3. CDR1 and CDR2 (germline): MNHNS, SASEGT. Here the CDR3 reads CASSDPGQGNYGYTF. For the CDR3, the DNA is TGTGCCAGCAGTGACCCGGGACAGGGGAACTATGGCTACACCTTC.

This sequence joins TRBV7-2 and TRBJ2-1; 8 positions match TRBD2. The CDR3 consists of 15 residues. Germline trimming cut 6 bases from V and 5 bases from J; bases unmatched to any gene: 9. CDR1 and CDR2 (germline): SGHTA, FQGNSA. CDR3 nucleotides: TGTGCCAGCAGTCGCAGCGGGAGACCCGACAATGAGCAGTTCTTC. Its protein product is CASSRSGRPDNEQFF.

The rearrangement links TRBV3-1 (or the pseudogene TRBV3-2) to TRBJ1-4; D remains unclear. V was clipped by 0 bases and J by 2 bases, with 10 bases between them. The CDR3 covers 16 residues. Germline CDR1 and CDR2: LGHDT and YNNKEL (reference sequence). CDR3 DNA: TGTGCCAGCAGCCAAGATCGCGGTTTGACTAATGAAAAACTGTTTTTT. This sequence encodes CASSQDRGLTNEKLFF.

This clone appeared a few times. V is TRBV7-9 and J is TRBJ2-7; TRBD1 matches at 9 bases. After removal of 0 bases from V and 7 bases from J, the junction contained 10 bases not matched to a gene. The germline V gene encodes CDR1 SEHNR and CDR2 FQNEAQ (reference sequence). The CDR3 contains 16 residues. The CDR3 here is CASSLAGGQGLGEQYF. DNA of the CDR3: TGTGCCAGCAGCTTAGCTGGCGGACAGGGGCTCGGGGAGCAGTACTTC.

The sample holds a few counts of this clone. The genes are TRBV7-9 and TRBJ2-7, with 10 bases aligning to TRBD1. V trimming: 3 bases; J trimming: 3 bases; junction bases outside the gene matches: 11. CDR1 and CDR2 from the germline V gene are SEHNR and FQNEAQ (reference sequence). The CDR3 is 17 amino acids. CDR3 DNA sequence: TGTGCCAGCAGCTTCCCGCCGGAGGGACAGGGGATCTACGAGCAGTACTTC. Its protein product is CASSFPPEGQGIYEQYF.

The rearrangement links TRBV3-1 (or the pseudogene TRBV3-2) to TRBJ2-3, with unresolved D. CDR1 is LGHDT and CDR2 is YNNKEL in the germline V gene (reference sequence). V lost 2 bases and J 0 bases, leaving 6 bases between the germline ends. The CDR3 is 14 amino acids. CDR3 amino acids: CASSQQLSTDTQYF. Written as DNA, the CDR3 is TGTGCCAGCAGCCAACAACTAAGCACAGATACGCAGTATTTT.

The genes are TRBV5-1 and TRBJ1-3, with D hard to call. This CDR3 has 16 residues. Deletions cut 0 bases from V and 0 bases from J, with 10 bases between. Germline values: CDR1 SGHRS, CDR2 YFSETQ. The CDR3: CASSLGIAHSGNTIYF. In DNA form, the CDR3 reads TGCGCCAGCAGCTTGGGGATAGCCCACTCTGGAAACACCATATATTTT.

Only one count was recorded for this clone. The chain recombines TRBV7-8 with TRBJ1-2, with D possibly matching TRBD1 (5 bases). The V end was cut by 1 base, the J end by 8 bases, with 14 bases between. The germline V gene has CDR1 SGHVS and CDR2 FQNEAQ. The CDR3 spans 14 residues. For the CDR3, the DNA is TGTGCCAGCAGCTTAGACGAGACAGTATCCGGCTACACCTTC. Translating it yields CASSLDETVSGYTF. Full variable domain (outside the CDR3, taken from reference TRBV7-8 and TRBJ1-2): GAGVSQSPRYKVAKRGQDVALRCDPISGHVSLFWYQQALGQGPEFLTYFQNEAQLDKSGLPSDRFFAERPEGSVSTLKIQRTQQEDSAVYLCASSLDETVSGYTFGSGTRLTVV.

J is TRBJ1-6 and V is TRBV11-2, with 10 bases aligning to TRBD1. J lost 7 bases, V lost 2 bases, and 2 bases had no gene match. Germline V gene lookup returns CDR1 SGHAT and CDR2 FQNNGV. This CDR3 has 15 amino acids. CDR3 residues: CASSLMGQGNSPLHF. CDR3 bases: TGTGCCAGCAGCTTAATGGGACAGGGGAATTCACCCCTCCACTTT.

The rearrangement uses TRBV5-6 and TRBJ2-5; D may be TRBD1 (5 bases). CDR3 length equals 15 residues. Per the germline V gene, CDR1 is SGHDT and CDR2 is YYEEEE. Trimming took off 2 bases at V and 0 bases at J, with 11 bases between the two ends. The CDR3 protein is CASSFQGWYQETQYF. The CDR3 DNA is TGTGCCAGCAGCTTTCAGGGCTGGTACCAAGAGACCCAGTACTTC.

The chain is built from TRBV5-1 and TRBJ2-4, with D possibly TRBD1 on 6 matching bases. Trimming stripped 0 bases from V and 9 bases from J, with 16 bases between. The CDR3 is 15 amino acids. Germline assignment: CDR1 SGHRS and CDR2 YFSETQ. The CDR3 DNA reads as TGCGCCAGCAGCTTGGAGGCCCGCATAGGGGGCATTCAGTACTTC. The encoded protein is CASSLEARIGGIQYF. The full variable domain, rest sourced from reference TRBV5-1 and TRBJ2-4, is KAGVTQTPRYLIKTRGQQVTLSCSPISGHRSVSWYQQTPGQGLQFLFEYFSETQRNKGNFPGRFSGRQFSNSRSEMNVSTLELGDSALYLCASSLEARIGGIQYFGAGTRLSVL.

V gene TRBV27 combines with J gene TRBJ2-1; 8 bases are a match to TRBD2. The germline CDR1 and CDR2 sequences are MNHEY and SMNVEV (reference sequence). Losses at the gene ends were 4 bases for V and 4 bases for J; bases not matched to a gene: 9. The CDR3 has 16 amino acids. This CDR3 reads CASSSLGSGSYNEQFF. The CDR3 nucleotides read TGTGCCAGCAGTTCGCTGGGAAGCGGGAGTTACAATGAGCAGTTCTTC.

V gene TRBV15 combines with J gene TRBJ1-4; 7 bases align to TRBD1. Germline lookup yields CDR1 LNHNV and CDR2 YYDKDF (reference sequence). The CDR3 runs to 15 residues. V lost 4 bases to trimming and J lost 6 bases; unmatched junction nucleotides: 8. The DNA for the CDR3 is TGTGCCACCAGCACCCTCGGGACAGCGGATGAAAAACTGTTTTTT. Amino acid sequence: CATSTLGTADEKLFF.

This clone occurred a few times. CDR3: CASSSISGATYEQYF. CDR3 sequence (DNA): TGTGCCAGCAGTTCCATCAGCGGGGCCACCTACGAGCAGTACTTC. This rearrangement joins TRBV28 to TRBJ2-7; 7 nucleotides align to TRBD2. Germline values: CDR1 MDHEN, CDR2 SYDVKM. With V trimmed by 4 bases and J by 2 bases, 8 bases remained unmatched. CDR3 length: 15 amino acids.

This clone was recorded a few times. The CDR3 region is CASRPFGGKSQETQYF. The CDR3 DNA reads as TGTGCCAGCAGGCCCTTTGGCGGGAAAAGTCAAGAGACCCAGTACTTC. The chain is built from TRBV2 and TRBJ2-5, with D perhaps TRBD2 (6 bases). The CDR3 consists of 16 residues. From germline, CDR1 is SNHLY and CDR2 FYNNEI. Deletions cut 6 bases from V and 2 bases from J, with 19 bases between.

V gene TRBV5-1 combines with J gene TRBJ2-3; 8 bases agree with TRBD1. J lost 4 bases, V lost 1 base, and 17 bases had no gene match. The CDR3 loop spans 19 amino acids. Germline assignment: CDR1 SGHRS and CDR2 YFSETQ. The chain's CDR3 is CASSLRPGRSGGSADTQYF. The CDR3 DNA reads as TGCGCCAGCAGCTTGAGGCCCGGGAGATCAGGGGGCTCGGCAGATACGCAGTATTTT.

This chain uses TRBV12-3 or TRBV12-4 with TRBJ1-1; D uncertain. Trimming pared 7 bases from V and 4 bases from J, leaving 10 bases between. CDR3 length: 12 amino acids. The CDR3 is CASTNEATEAFF. The CDR3 DNA follows: TGTGCCAGCACCAACGAGGCCACTGAAGCTTTCTTT.

The chain recombines TRBV5-4 with TRBJ1-1; no clear D gene. V shed 2 bases and J shed 2 bases, with 7 bases lying between them. Per the germline V gene, CDR1 is SGHNT and CDR2 is YYREEE (reference sequence). The CDR3 covers 13 residues. DNA of the CDR3: TGTGCCAGCAGCTTCGACATTAACACTGAAGCTTTCTTT. Protein sequence: CASSFDINTEAFF. Variable domain in full (rest from reference TRBV5-4 and TRBJ1-1): ETGVTQSPTHLIKTRGQQVTLRCSSQSGHNTVSWYQQALGQGPQFIFQYYREEENGRGNFPPRFSGLQFPNYSSELNVNALELDDSALYLCASSFDINTEAFFGQGTRLTVV.

The chain combines TRBV29-1 with TRBJ1-2, with unresolved D. V was pared by 7 bases and J by 8 bases, with 20 bases between. Germline values: CDR1 SQVTM, CDR2 ANQGSEA. This CDR3 spans 13 amino acids. DNA of the CDR3: TGCAGCGCGAGGGTAGCGGGAGGAAGCGGCTACACCTTC. Translation gives CSARVAGGSGYTF. Full variable domain (rest looked up from reference TRBV29-1 and TRBJ1-2): SAVISQKPSRDICQRGTSLTIQCQVDSQVTMMFWYRQQPGQSLTLIATANQGSEATYESGFVIDKFPISRPNLTFSTLTVSNMSPEDSSIYLCSARVAGGSGYTFGSGTRLTVV.

This rearrangement joins TRBV5-1 to TRBJ2-2; the D is unclear. The germline V gene has CDR1 SGHRS and CDR2 YFSETQ. This CDR3 contains 16 residues. Trimming pared 5 bases from V and 1 base from J, leaving 15 bases between. The CDR3 region has the DNA TGCGCCAGCAGGCCCGACTTAGGCAAGAACACCGGGGAGCTGTTTTTT. Translation: CASRPDLGKNTGELFF.

The V and J genes are TRBV19 and TRBJ1-4; TRBD1 matches 9 bases. V trimming: 3 bases; J trimming: 8 bases; junction bases outside the gene matches: 4. Germline CDR1 is LNHDA and CDR2 is SQIVND (reference sequence). CDR3 size: 14 residues. This chain's CDR3 is CASSITGGREKLFF. The CDR3 region has the DNA TGTGCCAGTAGTATCACAGGGGGCAGGGAAAAACTGTTTTTT.

The chain couples TRBV12-3 or TRBV12-4 to TRBJ2-7; D is possibly TRBD2 (5 bases). V shed 1 base and J shed 3 bases, with 7 bases lying between them. This CDR3 has 13 amino acids. Here the CDR3 reads CASSLGTDYEQYF. CDR3 in DNA: TGTGCCAGCAGTTTAGGGACTGACTACGAGCAGTACTTC.

J is TRBJ2-3 and V is TRBV19, with D perhaps matching TRBD1 (6 bases). Trimming removed 7 bases at V and 7 bases at J, with 21 bases between. The CDR3 sequence is 15 residues long. The germline CDR1 and CDR2 sequences are LNHDA and SQIVND (reference sequence). In nucleotides, the CDR3 is TGTGCCAGTACGCCAGGAACAGGGTTGTTAAATACGCAGTATTTT. It is translated as CASTPGTGLLNTQYF.

This clone has just one count. This chain joins TRBV7-7 and TRBJ2-2, with 12 bases fitting TRBD2. The CDR3 is 15 amino acids. Per germline, CDR1 SSHAT and CDR2 FNYEAQ (reference sequence). The junction had 3 bases not matched to a gene; V was cut back by 5 bases and J by 5 bases. CDR3 region: CASSQGLAGTGELFF. CDR3 in DNA: TGTGCCAGCAGCCAAGGACTAGCGGGGACCGGGGAGCTGTTTTTT.

The V call is TRBV15, the J call TRBJ1-1; D not resolved. V dropped 0 bases and J dropped 4 bases, with 15 bases sitting between them. From germline, CDR1 is LNHNV and CDR2 YYDKDF (reference sequence). The CDR3 has 16 residues. CDR3 residues: CATSRDFGFSTTEAFF. CDR3 DNA sequence: TGTGCCACCAGCAGAGATTTTGGCTTTAGCACCACTGAAGCTTTCTTT.

A word on this clone: Because it lacks the conserved phenylalanine or tryptophan at the end, this CDR3 is likely a read error. No DNA is shown, since the ends of the CDR3 on it are uncertain; the CDR3 is the one TCRdb lists. This chain links TRBV2 with TRBJ1-1; TRBD1 was called by the table and not checked on the DNA. Per the germline V gene, CDR1 is SNHLY and CDR2 is FYNNEI. With termini counted, the CDR3 has 12 amino acids. The CDR3 region is CASSKTSGAPSI.

This chain joins TRBV10-3 and TRBJ1-5, with 7 bases that match TRBD1. This CDR3 is 14 amino acids long. Germline CDR1 is ENHRY and CDR2 is SYGVKD. J gave up 5 bases and V 5 bases, and 6 bases lay outside the gene matches. CDR3 DNA sequence: TGTGCCATCAGTTCAGACAGGGAGTATCAGCCCCAGCATTTT. Its protein is CAISSDREYQPQHF.

This clone has a handful of counts. The rearrangement joins TRBV11-3 to TRBJ2-3, with TRBD2 as a possible D gene (6 bases). The CDR3 spans 15 residues. In germline, CDR1 is SGHNT, CDR2 YENEEA. V was shortened by 3 bases and J by 0 bases, with 10 bases between the two germline ends. The CDR3 reads CASSLGGSSTDTQYF. Here the CDR3 DNA reads TGTGCCAGCAGCTTGGGAGGTTCTAGCACAGATACGCAGTATTTT.

The chain carries TRBV3-1 (or the pseudogene TRBV3-2) and TRBJ1-2, with D perhaps TRBD1 (5 bases). The CDR3 consists of 14 residues. The V end was cut by 2 bases, the J end by 8 bases, with 15 bases between. Per germline, CDR1 LGHDT and CDR2 YNNKEL (reference sequence). CDR3 amino acids: CASSQSEGRGGYTF. Written as DNA, the CDR3 is TGTGCCAGCAGCCAAAGTGAGGGGAGGGGAGGCTACACCTTC.